A single TCR beta chain is shown here with its context. Its cognate antigen is unknown. Time point given: cycle 4 day 1 (C4D1), after five to seven weeks of nivolumab. Relapse after autologous stem cell transplantation occurred in every patient, and brentuximab vedotin exposure varied. The data were produced by immunoSEQ multiplex PCR, yet TCRdb's version contains in-frame clones alone and is incomplete. Of about 41,000 clones in the sample, 60% to 80% were seen once. The CDR3 covers 15 residues. Germline assignment: CDR1 MNHNS and CDR2 SASEGT. V was trimmed by 6 bases and J by 6 bases, leaving 18 bases between them. These data belong to a study of PD-1 blockade in classical Hodgkin lymphoma. The study's findings and limits: Complete responders matched newly diagnosed patients in baseline diversity. Relapsed/refractory patients reportedly had lower baseline diversity than newly diagnosed patients. CD4+ but not CD8+ TCR diversity rose significantly by C4D1.

The starting material was peripheral blood mononuclear cells (PBMCs), obtained before the fourth cycle of nivolumab. This chain joins TRBV6-1 and TRBJ1-5; D is unclear. The source of this sequence is a human donor with classical Hodgkin lymphoma. DNA for the CDR3: TGTGCCAGCAGCGCATCGGGTGGGGATAGTCAGCCCCAGCATTTT. As protein: CASSASGGDSQPQHF.